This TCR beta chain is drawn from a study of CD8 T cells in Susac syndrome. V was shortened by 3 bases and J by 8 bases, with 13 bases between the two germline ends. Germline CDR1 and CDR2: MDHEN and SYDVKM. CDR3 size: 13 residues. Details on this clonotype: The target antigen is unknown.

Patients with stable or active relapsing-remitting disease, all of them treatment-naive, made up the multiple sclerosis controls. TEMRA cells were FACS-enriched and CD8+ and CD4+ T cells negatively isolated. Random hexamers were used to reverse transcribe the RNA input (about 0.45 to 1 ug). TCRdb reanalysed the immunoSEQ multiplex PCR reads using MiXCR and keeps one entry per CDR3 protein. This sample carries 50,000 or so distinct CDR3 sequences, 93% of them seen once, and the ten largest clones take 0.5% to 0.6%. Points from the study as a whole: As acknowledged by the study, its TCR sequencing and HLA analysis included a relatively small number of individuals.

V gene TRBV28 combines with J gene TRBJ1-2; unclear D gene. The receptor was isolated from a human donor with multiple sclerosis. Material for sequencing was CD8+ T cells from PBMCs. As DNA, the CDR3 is TGTGCCAGCAGTTTGCAGGTTGGTGGGGGCTACACCTTC. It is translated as CASSLQVGGGYTF.